Listed here are 20 T cell receptor beta chains from one sample, sequenced in a study of blood T cell repertoires in COVID-19. The method was immunoSEQ multiplex PCR; TCRdb's version includes in-frame clones alone and lacks a portion of them. The sample contains 200,000 to 300,000 clones, 80% to 90% of which appear only once. The material sequenced was peripheral blood. All receptors come from a man at least 80 years old with acute or convalescent COVID-19.

The chain recombines TRBV27 with TRBJ2-1; a possible D gene is TRBD2 (6 bases). This CDR3 contains 15 residues. Trimming left V 3 bases short and J 5 bases short, with 14 bases between. In germline, CDR1 is MNHEY, CDR2 SMNVEV (reference sequence). The DNA for the CDR3 is TGTGCCAGCAGTTTTGGGGGGATGGGGAACAATGAGCAGTTCTTC. The encoded protein is CASSFGGMGNNEQFF.

The V and J genes are TRBV19 and TRBJ1-3, with 7 positions matching TRBD1. The CDR3 sequence is 16 residues long. J gave up 0 bases and V 7 bases, and 9 bases lay outside the gene matches. Per the germline V gene, CDR1 is LNHDA and CDR2 is SQIVND (reference sequence). The CDR3 DNA reads TGTGCCAGTACCCGGGGACAGCCTTACTCTGGAAACACCATATATTTT. The encoded protein is CASTRGQPYSGNTIYF.

This chain links TRBV24-1 with TRBJ2-7; D is possibly TRBD1 (6 bases). The CDR3 is 13 residues long. V dropped 4 bases and J dropped 2 bases, with 8 bases sitting between them. Germline V CDR1 and CDR2: KGHDR, SFDVKD. The CDR3 DNA follows: TGTGCCACCAGTGAGGGACATACCTACGAGCAGTACTTC. It codes for CATSEGHTYEQYF.

This CDR3 is CASRLFTNTGELFF. DNA for the CDR3: TGTGCCAGCAGGTTATTTACAAACACCGGGGAGCTGTTTTTT. V is TRBV11-3 and J is TRBJ2-2; D is unresolved. V dropped 6 bases and J dropped 2 bases, with 10 bases sitting between them. The V gene's germline CDR1 is SGHNT and CDR2 YENEEA. The CDR3 length is 14 residues.

CDR3 protein: CASSGGTGGAGYTF. The CDR3 DNA is TGCGCCAGCAGCGGGGGTACAGGGGGCGCGGGCTACACCTTC. The chain links TRBV5-1 to TRBJ1-2; 9 bases match TRBD1. The CDR3 spans 14 residues. V shed 4 bases and J 8 bases; nucleotides not matched to a gene: 9. Germline CDR1 is SGHRS and CDR2 is YFSETQ.

The chain employs TRBV5-1 and TRBJ2-7, with TRBD2 matching over 7 bases. CDR1 is SGHRS, CDR2 YFSETQ, per germline. The CDR3 is 15 amino acids. Trimming removed 3 bases from V and 3 bases from J; junction bases left unmatched: 9. CDR3 bases: TGCGCCAGCAGCTCCTCGACTAGCATGGACTACGAGCAGTACTTC. This translates into CASSSSTSMDYEQYF.

The chain joins TRBV14 to TRBJ2-7; 14 bases align to TRBD2. Germline V CDR1 and CDR2: SGHDN, FVKESK. J gave up 5 bases and V 1 base, and 4 bases lay outside the gene matches. The CDR3 has 16 residues. CDR3 DNA: TGTGCCAGCAGCCAAGTACCGGGACTAGCGGGAGACGAGCAGTACTTC. Its protein product is CASSQVPGLAGDEQYF.

This chain links TRBV4-1 with TRBJ1-1; tentatively, D is TRBD1 (5 bases). Trimming took off 0 bases at V and 4 bases at J, with 18 bases between the two ends. Per germline, CDR1 MGHRA and CDR2 YSYEKL. The CDR3 spans 17 residues. The CDR3 is CASSQDLNGAPSTEAFF. The CDR3 DNA reads TGCGCCAGCAGCCAAGATCTAAATGGGGCTCCGAGCACTGAAGCTTTCTTT.

This clone was seen a single time. The chain couples TRBV7-9 to TRBJ1-3, with 9 bases lining up with TRBD1. Looked up from germline, CDR1 is SEHNR and CDR2 is FQNEAQ (reference sequence). The CDR3 length is 19 residues. V shed 6 bases, J shed 1 base, and the junction held 16 bases outside the gene matches. The CDR3 DNA reads as TGTGCCAGCAGGAGAGGTGGACAGGGGCCGATAGGGTCTGGAAACACCATATATTTT. As protein: CASRRGGQGPIGSGNTIYF.

This chain joins TRBV7-8 and TRBJ1-1; 8 bases are a match to TRBD1. The CDR3 covers 16 residues. The trim removed 5 bases at V and 4 bases at J, leaving 12 bases unmatched. The germline V gene has CDR1 SGHVS and CDR2 FQNEAQ. CDR3: CASSATGGGVFTEAFF. The CDR3 DNA sequence: TGTGCCAGCAGCGCCACAGGGGGTGGTGTGTTCACTGAAGCTTTCTTT.

The chain couples TRBV7-2 to TRBJ1-5; 7 nucleotides align to TRBD1. The V segment lost 1 base and the J segment 5 bases; nucleotides outside the gene matches: 2. Germline CDR1 is SGHTA and CDR2 is FQGNSA. The CDR3 has 14 amino acids. The CDR3 protein is CASSLEGGYQPQHF. In nucleotides, the CDR3 is TGTGCCAGCAGCTTAGAAGGGGGCTATCAGCCCCAGCATTTT.

The gene calls are TRBV9 and TRBJ2-1, with D possibly matching TRBD2 (5 bases). The CDR3 is 17 residues long. Trimming took off 0 bases at V and 0 bases at J, with 13 bases between the two ends. Germline V gene lookup returns CDR1 SGDLS and CDR2 YYNGEE. DNA of the CDR3: TGTGCCAGCAGCGTAGGCGGTAGCGTGAGCTCCTACAATGAGCAGTTCTTC. Amino acids: CASSVGGSVSSYNEQFF. Full variable domain (remainder filled in from reference TRBV9 and TRBJ2-1): DSGVTQTPKHLITATGQRVTLRCSPRSGDLSVYWYQQSLDQGLQFLIQYYNGEERAKGNILERFSAQQFPDLHSELNLSSLELGDSALYFCASSVGGSVSSYNEQFFGPGTRLTVL.

The chain joins TRBV10-3 to TRBJ2-7; TRBD2 aligns across 7 bases. The CDR3 loop spans 15 amino acids. The V and J ends lost 2 bases and 4 bases, in that order; junction bases with no gene match: 8. Germline assignment: CDR1 ENHRY and CDR2 SYGVKD. The CDR3 reads CAISEPSGTKYEQYF. The CDR3 bases are TGTGCCATCAGTGAGCCAAGCGGGACTAAATACGAGCAGTACTTC.

This chain links TRBV19 with TRBJ2-3; D is uncertain. Between the trimmed V and J ends, which lost 3 bases and 0 bases, there was a span of 10 bases. Germline values: CDR1 LNHDA, CDR2 SQIVND (reference sequence). There are 15 residues in the CDR3. The CDR3 nucleotides read TGTGCCAGTAGTATTGGGCGCCTAAGCACAGATACGCAGTATTTT. This codes for CASSIGRLSTDTQYF.

The chain has TRBV11-3 and TRBJ2-3; maybe TRBD1 (6 bases). The CDR3 runs to 15 residues. Germline V gene sequence: CDR1 SGHNT, CDR2 YENEEA. The V end was cut by 1 base, the J end by 2 bases, with 10 bases between. The CDR3 here is CASSLGNRATDTQYF. The DNA for the CDR3 is TGTGCCAGCAGCTTAGGAAACAGGGCCACAGATACGCAGTATTTT.

The V call is TRBV11-2, the J call TRBJ2-3; D is unclear. Trimming took off 5 bases at V and 5 bases at J, with 8 bases between the two ends. Germline V gene lookup returns CDR1 SGHAT and CDR2 FQNNGV. The CDR3 covers 12 residues. The CDR3 nucleotides read TGTGCCAGCAGCCCAGATGGAGATACGCAGTATTTT. This codes for CASSPDGDTQYF.

This rearrangement joins TRBV2 to TRBJ2-2, with D perhaps matching TRBD2 (5 bases). CDR3 length: 16 residues. The V end was cut by 7 bases, the J end by 0 bases, with 15 bases between. CDR1 SNHLY and CDR2 FYNNEI come from the germline V gene. The CDR3: CASTLRRPTNTGELFF. DNA of the CDR3: TGTGCCAGCACCTTGAGGAGGCCTACGAACACCGGGGAGCTGTTTTTT. The entire variable domain, with the rest obtained from reference TRBV2 and TRBJ2-2, is as follows: EPEVTQTPSHQVTQMGQEVILRCVPISNHLYFYWYRQILGQKVEFLVSFYNNEISEKSEIFDDQFSVERPDGSNFTLKIRSTKLEDSAMYFCASTLRRPTNTGELFFGEGSRLTVL.

The rearrangement uses TRBV5-1 and TRBJ2-3, with D possibly matching TRBD2 (6 bases). CDR1 and CDR2 (germline): SGHRS, YFSETQ. Deletions cut 4 bases from V and 0 bases from J, with 15 bases between. CDR3 size: 16 residues. CDR3 protein: CASSLRPGTSTDTQYF. Here the CDR3 DNA reads TGCGCCAGCAGCCTACGTCCCGGGACTAGCACAGATACGCAGTATTTT. Together with reference TRBV5-1 and TRBJ2-3, the CDR3 gives the full variable domain: KAGVTQTPRYLIKTRGQQVTLSCSPISGHRSVSWYQQTPGQGLQFLFEYFSETQRNKGNFPGRFSGRQFSNSRSEMNVSTLELGDSALYLCASSLRPGTSTDTQYFGPGTRLTVL.

This sequence joins TRBV4-3 and TRBJ2-7; D unclear. Trimming pared 1 base from V and 2 bases from J, leaving 9 bases between. This CDR3 is built from 14 residues. Germline V gene lookup returns CDR1 LGHNA and CDR2 YSLEER. Here the CDR3 reads CASSQGRNAYEQYF. CDR3 in DNA: TGCGCCAGCAGCCAAGGCAGGAATGCCTACGAGCAGTACTTC.

This clone was recorded only once. This chain links TRBV19 with TRBJ1-2; 8 bases agree with TRBD1. This CDR3 contains 14 residues. J gave up 4 bases and V 4 bases, and 5 bases lay outside the gene matches. Germline CDR1 is LNHDA and CDR2 is SQIVND (reference sequence). CDR3 amino acids: CASSTQGAGYGYTF. DNA for the CDR3: TGTGCCAGTAGTACCCAGGGGGCTGGCTATGGCTACACCTTC.